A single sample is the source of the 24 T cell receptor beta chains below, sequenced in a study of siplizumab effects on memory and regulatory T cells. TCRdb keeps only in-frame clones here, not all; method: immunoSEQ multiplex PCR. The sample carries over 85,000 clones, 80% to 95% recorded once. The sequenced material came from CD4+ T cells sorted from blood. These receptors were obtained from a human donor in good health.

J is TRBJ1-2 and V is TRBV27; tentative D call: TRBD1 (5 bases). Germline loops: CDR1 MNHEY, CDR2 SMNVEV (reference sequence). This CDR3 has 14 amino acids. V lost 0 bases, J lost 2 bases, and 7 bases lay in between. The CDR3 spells CASSLSRGNYGYTF. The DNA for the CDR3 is TGTGCCAGCAGTTTATCGAGGGGCAACTATGGCTACACCTTC.

The CDR3 nucleotides are TGCGCCAGCAGCTTGGTGGCAGACCTCGAGCAGTACTTC. As protein: CASSLVADLEQYF. The chain employs TRBV5-1 and TRBJ2-7; D is unclear. Trimming left V 0 bases short and J 6 bases short, with 10 bases between. The V gene's germline CDR1 is SGHRS and CDR2 YFSETQ. The length of the CDR3 is 13 residues.

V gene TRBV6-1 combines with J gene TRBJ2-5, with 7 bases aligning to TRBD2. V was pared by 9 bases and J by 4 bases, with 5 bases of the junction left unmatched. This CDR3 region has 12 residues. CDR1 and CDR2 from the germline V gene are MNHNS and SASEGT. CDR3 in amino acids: CASWWGGETQYF. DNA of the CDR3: TGTGCCAGTTGGTGGGGGGGAGAGACCCAGTACTTC.

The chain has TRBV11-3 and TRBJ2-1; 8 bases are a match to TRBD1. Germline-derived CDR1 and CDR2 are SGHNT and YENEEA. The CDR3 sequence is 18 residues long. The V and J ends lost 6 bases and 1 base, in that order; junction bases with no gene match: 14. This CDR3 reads CASSRLGIGQGSYNEQFF. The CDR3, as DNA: TGTGCCAGCAGTCGATTAGGGATAGGACAGGGATCCTACAATGAGCAGTTCTTC.

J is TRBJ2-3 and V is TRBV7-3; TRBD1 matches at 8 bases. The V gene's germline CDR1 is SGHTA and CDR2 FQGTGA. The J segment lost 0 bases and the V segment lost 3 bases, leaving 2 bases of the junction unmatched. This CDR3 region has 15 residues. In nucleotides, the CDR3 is TGTGCCAGCAGCTTCGGACAGGGCAGCACAGATACGCAGTATTTT. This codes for CASSFGQGSTDTQYF. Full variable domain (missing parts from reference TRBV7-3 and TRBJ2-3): GAGVSQTPSNKVTEKGKYVELRCDPISGHTALYWYRQSLGQGPEFLIYFQGTGAADDSGLPNDRFFAVRPEGSVSTLKIQRTERGDSAVYLCASSFGQGSTDTQYFGPGTRLTVL.

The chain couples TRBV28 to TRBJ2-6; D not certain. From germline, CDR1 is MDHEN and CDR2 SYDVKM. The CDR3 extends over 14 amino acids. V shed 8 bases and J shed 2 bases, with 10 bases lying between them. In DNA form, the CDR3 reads TGTGCCAGCGCAGTTTGGGCTGGGGCCAACGTCCTGACTTTC. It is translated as CASAVWAGANVLTF. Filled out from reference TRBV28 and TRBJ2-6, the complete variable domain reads DVKVTQSSRYLVKRTGEKVFLECVQDMDHENMFWYRQDPGLGLRLIYFSYDVKMKEKGDIPEGYSVSREKKERFSLILESASTNQTSMYLCASAVWAGANVLTFGAGSRLTVL.

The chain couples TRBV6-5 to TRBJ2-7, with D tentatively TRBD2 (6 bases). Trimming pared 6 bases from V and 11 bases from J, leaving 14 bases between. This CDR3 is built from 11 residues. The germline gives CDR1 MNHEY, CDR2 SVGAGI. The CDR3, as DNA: TGTGCCAGCAGGGCCGCGGGGCACGAGTACTTC. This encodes CASRAAGHEYF.

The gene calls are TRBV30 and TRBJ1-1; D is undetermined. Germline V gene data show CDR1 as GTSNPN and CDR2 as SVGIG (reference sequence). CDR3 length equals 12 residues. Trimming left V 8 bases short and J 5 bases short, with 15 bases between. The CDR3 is CAGNSLGTEAFF. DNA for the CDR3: TGTGCCGGCAACTCCCTGGGGACTGAAGCTTTCTTT.

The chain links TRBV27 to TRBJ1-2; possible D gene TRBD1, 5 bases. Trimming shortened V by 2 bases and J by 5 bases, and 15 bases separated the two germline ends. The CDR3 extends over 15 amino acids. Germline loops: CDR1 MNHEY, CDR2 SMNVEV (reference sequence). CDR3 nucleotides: TGTGCCAGCAGTTTAGTTGAGGACGGGACTTATGGCTACACCTTC. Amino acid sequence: CASSLVEDGTYGYTF.

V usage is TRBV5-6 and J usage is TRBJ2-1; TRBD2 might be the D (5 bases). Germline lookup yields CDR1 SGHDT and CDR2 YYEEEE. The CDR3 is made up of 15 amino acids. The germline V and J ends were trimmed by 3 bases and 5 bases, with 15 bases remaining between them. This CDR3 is CASSSPSFPDNEQFF. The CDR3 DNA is TGTGCCAGCAGCTCCCCTAGCTTTCCGGACAATGAGCAGTTCTTC.

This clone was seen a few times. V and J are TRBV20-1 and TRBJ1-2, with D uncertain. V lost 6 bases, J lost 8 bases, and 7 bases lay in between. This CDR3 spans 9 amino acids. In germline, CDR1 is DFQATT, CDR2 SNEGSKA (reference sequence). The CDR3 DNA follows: TGCAGTGCAAAGGGCGGCTACACCTTC. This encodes CSAKGGYTF.

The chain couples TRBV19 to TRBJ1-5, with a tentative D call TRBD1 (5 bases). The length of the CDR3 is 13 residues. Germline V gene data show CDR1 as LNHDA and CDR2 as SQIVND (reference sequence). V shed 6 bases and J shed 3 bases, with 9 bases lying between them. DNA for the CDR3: TGTGCCAGTAGCAGGGTCTCCAATCAGCCCCAGCATTTT. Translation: CASSRVSNQPQHF.

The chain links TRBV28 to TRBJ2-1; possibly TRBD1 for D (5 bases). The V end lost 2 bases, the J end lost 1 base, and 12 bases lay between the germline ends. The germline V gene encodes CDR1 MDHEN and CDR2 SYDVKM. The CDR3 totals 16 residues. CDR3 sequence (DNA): TGTGCCAGCAGTTTAAAATCCAGGGTATCCTACAATGAGCAGTTCTTC. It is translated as CASSLKSRVSYNEQFF. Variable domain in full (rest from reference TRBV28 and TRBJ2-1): DVKVTQSSRYLVKRTGEKVFLECVQDMDHENMFWYRQDPGLGLRLIYFSYDVKMKEKGDIPEGYSVSREKKERFSLILESASTNQTSMYLCASSLKSRVSYNEQFFGPGTRLTVL.

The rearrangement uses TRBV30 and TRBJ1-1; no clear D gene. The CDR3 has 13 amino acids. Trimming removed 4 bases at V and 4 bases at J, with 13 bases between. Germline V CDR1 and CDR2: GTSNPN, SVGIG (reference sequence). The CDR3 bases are TGTGCCTGGAATAGAAGGCGGAGCACTGAAGCTTTCTTT. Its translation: CAWNRRRSTEAFF.

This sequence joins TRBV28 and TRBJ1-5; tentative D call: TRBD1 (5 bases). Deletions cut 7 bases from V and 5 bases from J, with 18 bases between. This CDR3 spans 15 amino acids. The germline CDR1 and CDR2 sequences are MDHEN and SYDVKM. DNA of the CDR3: TGTGCCAGCACCTGGGGGGGTGGAGGGGATCAGCCCCAGCATTTT. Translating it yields CASTWGGGGDQPQHF. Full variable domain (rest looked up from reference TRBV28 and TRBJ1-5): DVKVTQSSRYLVKRTGEKVFLECVQDMDHENMFWYRQDPGLGLRLIYFSYDVKMKEKGDIPEGYSVSREKKERFSLILESASTNQTSMYLCASTWGGGGDQPQHFGDGTRLSIL.

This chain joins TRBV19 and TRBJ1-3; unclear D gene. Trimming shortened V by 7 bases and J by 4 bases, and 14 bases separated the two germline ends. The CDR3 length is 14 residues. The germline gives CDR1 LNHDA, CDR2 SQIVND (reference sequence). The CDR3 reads CASMSSGEGNTIYF. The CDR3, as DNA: TGTGCCAGTATGTCTTCAGGTGAAGGAAACACCATATATTTT.

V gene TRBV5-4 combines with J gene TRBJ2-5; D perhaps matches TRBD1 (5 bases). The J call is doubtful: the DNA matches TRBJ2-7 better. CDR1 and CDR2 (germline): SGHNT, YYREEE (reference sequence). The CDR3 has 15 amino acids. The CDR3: CASSLPGPMTYEQYF. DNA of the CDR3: TGTGCCAGCAGCTTGCCAGGGCCTATGACCTACGAGCAGTACTTC.

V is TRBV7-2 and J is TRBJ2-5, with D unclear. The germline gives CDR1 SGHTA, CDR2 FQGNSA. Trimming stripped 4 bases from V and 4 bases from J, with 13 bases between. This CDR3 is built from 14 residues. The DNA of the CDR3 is TGTGCCAGCAGCTCTCAGACCGGCCGAGAGACCCAGTACTTC. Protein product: CASSSQTGRETQYF.

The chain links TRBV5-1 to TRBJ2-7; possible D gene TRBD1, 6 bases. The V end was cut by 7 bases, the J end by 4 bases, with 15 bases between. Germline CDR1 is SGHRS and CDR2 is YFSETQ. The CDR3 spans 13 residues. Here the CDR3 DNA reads TGCGCCAGCGGACAGCCACCACGTTACGAGCAGTACTTC. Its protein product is CASGQPPRYEQYF. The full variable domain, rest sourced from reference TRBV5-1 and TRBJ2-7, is KAGVTQTPRYLIKTRGQQVTLSCSPISGHRSVSWYQQTPGQGLQFLFEYFSETQRNKGNFPGRFSGRQFSNSRSEMNVSTLELGDSALYLCASGQPPRYEQYFGPGTRLTVT.

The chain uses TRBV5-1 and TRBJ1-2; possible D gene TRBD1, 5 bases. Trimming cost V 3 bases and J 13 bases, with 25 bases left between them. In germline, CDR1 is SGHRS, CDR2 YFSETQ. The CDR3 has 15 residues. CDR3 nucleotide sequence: TGCGCCAGCAGCTCGGGGCCCGGGGACCATAGAAGCTGCACCTTC. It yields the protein CASSSGPGDHRSCTF.

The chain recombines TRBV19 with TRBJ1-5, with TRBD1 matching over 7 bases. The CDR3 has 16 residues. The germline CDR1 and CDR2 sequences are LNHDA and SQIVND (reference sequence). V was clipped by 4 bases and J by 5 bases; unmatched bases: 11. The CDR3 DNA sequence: TGTGCCAGTAGTACGCGAACAGGGGCTCCTGATCAGCCCCAGCATTTT. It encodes CASSTRTGAPDQPQHF.

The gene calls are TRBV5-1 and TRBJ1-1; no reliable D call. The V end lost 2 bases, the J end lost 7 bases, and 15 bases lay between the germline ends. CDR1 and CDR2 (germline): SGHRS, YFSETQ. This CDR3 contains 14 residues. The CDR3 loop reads CASSLQLGVGEAFF. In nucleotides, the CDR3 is TGCGCCAGCAGCTTACAGTTGGGAGTAGGTGAAGCTTTCTTT.

CDR3 protein: CSVETGKAHQPQHF. The CDR3 DNA reads TGCAGCGTTGAAACAGGGAAGGCCCATCAGCCCCAGCATTTT. V usage is TRBV29-1 and J usage is TRBJ1-5, with a tentative D call TRBD1 (6 bases). The V gene lost 2 bases and the J gene lost 5 bases, with 13 bases spanning the gap. The V gene's germline CDR1 is SQVTM and CDR2 ANQGSEA. The CDR3 length is 14 residues.

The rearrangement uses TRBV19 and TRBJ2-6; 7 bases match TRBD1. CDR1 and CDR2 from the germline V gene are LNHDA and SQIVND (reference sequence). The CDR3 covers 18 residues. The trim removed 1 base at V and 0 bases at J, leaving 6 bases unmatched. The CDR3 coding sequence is TGTGCCAGTAGTATAGCGAGGACAGGCCGCTCTGGGGCCAACGTCCTGACTTTC. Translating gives CASSIARTGRSGANVLTF.